One and the same sample provided the 23 T cell receptor beta chains below, sequenced in a study of technical replicates of blood from a handful of donors. Produced via immunoSEQ multiplex PCR; TCRdb's table is partial and in-frame only. The top ten clones hold 0.2% to 0.25% of a sample with tens of thousands of clones, 85% to 95% of them seen once. The sample comprised T cells isolated from PBMCs. The receptors stem from a human donor in good health.

This chain links TRBV10-1 with TRBJ2-1; 7 bases map to TRBD2. Germline loops: CDR1 WNHNN, CDR2 SYGVQD (reference sequence). The CDR3 runs to 15 residues. The trim removed 3 bases at V and 0 bases at J, leaving 2 bases unmatched. The chain's CDR3 is CASSESGISYNEQFF. CDR3 sequence (DNA): TGCGCCAGCAGTGAAAGCGGGATCTCCTACAATGAGCAGTTCTTC.

The sample holds a few counts of this clone. This chain connects TRBV29-1 to TRBJ2-1, with 10 bases aligning to TRBD2. CDR1 and CDR2 (germline): SQVTM, ANQGSEA. J lost 0 bases, V lost 0 bases, and 11 bases had no gene match. The CDR3 contains 19 residues. As DNA, the CDR3 is TGCAGCGTTGAAGACCCCCACCGACTAGCGGGTCACTCCTACAATGAGCAGTTCTTC. Its protein product is CSVEDPHRLAGHSYNEQFF.

This rearrangement joins TRBV6-5 to TRBJ2-5; 8 nucleotides match TRBD2. Germline trimming cut 2 bases from V and 9 bases from J; bases unmatched to any gene: 2. Germline values: CDR1 MNHEY, CDR2 SVGAGI. This CDR3 is 12 amino acids long. DNA for the CDR3: TGTGCCAGCAGTTACATCGGGGGGGCCCAGTACTTC. It is translated as CASSYIGGAQYF.

This clone has just one count. The chain combines TRBV7-9 with TRBJ2-2; D unresolved. The length of the CDR3 is 15 residues. V dropped 2 bases and J dropped 1 base, with 8 bases sitting between them. Germline assignment: CDR1 SEHNR and CDR2 FQNEAQ (reference sequence). CDR3 amino acids: CASSLYSVNTGELFF. DNA of the CDR3: TGTGCCAGCAGCTTATATTCGGTGAACACCGGGGAGCTGTTTTTT.

The J gene is TRBJ2-1, the V gene TRBV5-1; D is perhaps TRBD1 (6 bases). From germline, CDR1 is SGHRS and CDR2 YFSETQ. This CDR3 has 16 amino acids. The V gene lost 4 bases and the J gene lost 2 bases, with 16 bases spanning the gap. DNA of the CDR3: TGCGCCAGCAGCCTCTCCCCGGGACAAGCCTACAATGAGCAGTTCTTC. It encodes CASSLSPGQAYNEQFF.

The rearrangement links TRBV13 to TRBJ2-1; unclear D gene. This CDR3 region has 14 residues. Germline CDR1 reads PRHDT; CDR2 reads FYEKMQ (reference sequence). V shed 5 bases and J shed 3 bases, with 11 bases lying between them. In DNA form, the CDR3 reads TGTGCCAGCAGCCCTCAGGATAGCTACAATGAGCAGTTCTTC. It specifies CASSPQDSYNEQFF.

The gene calls are TRBV5-4 and TRBJ1-2, with unresolved D. The CDR3 runs 16 residues. Trimming stripped 6 bases from V and 4 bases from J, with 22 bases between. Germline V CDR1 and CDR2: SGHNT, YYREEE (reference sequence). The CDR3 nucleotides are TGTGCCAGCACCGTTCTCATTTGGGCAGAAATCTATGGCTACACCTTC. Its translation: CASTVLIWAEIYGYTF.

About this clone itself: The junction and the germline gene differ at one end; a read error may be behind it. The CDR3 loop reads CASSHDREQRDF. CDR3 bases: TGTGCCAGCAGCCACGACAGGGAACAGCGGGACTTC. J is TRBJ2-7 and V is TRBV14, with D maybe TRBD1 (7 bases). Germline CDR1 SGHDN, CDR2 FVKESK. This CDR3 has 12 residues.

The chain has TRBV5-4 and TRBJ2-7; D ambiguous. CDR3 length: 15 amino acids. V shed 0 bases and J shed 4 bases, with 14 bases lying between them. The germline V gene has CDR1 SGHNT and CDR2 YYREEE (reference sequence). CDR3 in amino acids: CASSLDSSNPYEQYF. DNA of the CDR3: TGTGCCAGCAGCTTGGACTCCTCGAATCCTTACGAGCAGTACTTC.

The rearrangement links TRBV12-5 to TRBJ2-1, with D perhaps TRBD1 (5 bases). V lost 6 bases and J 2 bases, leaving 20 bases between the germline ends. Germline values: CDR1 LGHNT, CDR2 FRNRAP. There are 17 residues in the CDR3. The CDR3 bases are TGTGCTAGTGGATCAAGCCTGACAGTGAGAACCTACAATGAGCAGTTCTTC. Amino acids: CASGSSLTVRTYNEQFF.

The CDR3 loop reads CASWKDISHTQYF. The CDR3 region has the DNA TGTGCCAGCTGGAAGGACATTTCACATACGCAGTATTTT. The chain has TRBV6-6 and TRBJ2-3; weak D call: TRBD1 (5 bases). V shed 8 bases and J shed 7 bases, with 16 bases lying between them. CDR1 and CDR2 from the germline V gene are MNHNY and SVGAGI (reference sequence). The CDR3 sequence is 13 residues long.

The rearrangement joins TRBV5-5 to TRBJ2-7; no clear D gene. The CDR3 has 12 amino acids. The ends were cut back, 4 bases at V and 7 bases at J, with 12 bases in the middle. Germline V lookup: CDR1 SGHKS, CDR2 YYEKEE (reference sequence). CDR3 in DNA: TGTGCCAGCAGCATGAGGCCTTGGGAGCAGTACTTC. Protein sequence: CASSMRPWEQYF.

The chain employs TRBV28 and TRBJ1-2, with D possibly being TRBD1 (6 bases). V lost 10 bases, J lost 2 bases, and 17 bases lay in between. The CDR3 consists of 14 residues. Germline V CDR1 and CDR2: MDHEN, SYDVKM. CDR3 sequence (DNA): TGTGCCACCCTCAACTGGGGGCGGAACTATGGCTACACCTTC. This codes for CATLNWGRNYGYTF.

V and J are TRBV14 and TRBJ2-7; possible D gene TRBD1, 6 bases. CDR1 is SGHDN and CDR2 is FVKESK in the germline V gene. Trimming left V 1 base short and J 0 bases short, with 10 bases between. The CDR3 has 15 amino acids. CDR3 DNA: TGTGCCAGCAGCCAAGGGCAGACAGGCTCCTACGAGCAGTACTTC. Translated, it gives CASSQGQTGSYEQYF. Together with reference TRBV14 and TRBJ2-7, the CDR3 gives the full variable domain: EAGVTQFPSHSVIEKGQTVTLRCDPISGHDNLYWYRRVMGKEIKFLLHFVKESKQDESGMPNNRFLAERTGGTYSTLKVQPAELEDSGVYFCASSQGQTGSYEQYFGPGTRLTVT.

The rearrangement joins TRBV11-2 to TRBJ2-2; TRBD2 aligns across 11 bases. V trimming: 4 bases; J trimming: 6 bases; junction bases outside the gene matches: 7. The CDR3 covers 16 residues. From germline, CDR1 is SGHAT and CDR2 FQNNGV. This CDR3 is CASSSIAGGPSGELFF. The CDR3 DNA reads as TGTGCCAGCAGCTCCATAGCGGGGGGGCCCTCCGGGGAGCTGTTTTTT.

The CDR3 is CATSIQDRNYGYTF. The CDR3 nucleotides are TGTGCCACCAGCATACAAGACAGAAACTATGGCTACACCTTC. This sequence joins TRBV15 and TRBJ1-2; D is perhaps TRBD1 (5 bases). The CDR3 loop spans 14 amino acids. V was shortened by 4 bases and J by 2 bases, with 11 bases between the two germline ends. Germline assignment: CDR1 LNHNV and CDR2 YYDKDF (reference sequence).

This rearrangement joins TRBV6-6 to TRBJ2-7; 11 bases map to TRBD2. CDR1 and CDR2 (germline): MNHNY, SVGAGI (reference sequence). The CDR3 extends over 15 amino acids. Trimming cost V 5 bases and J 1 base; bases outside gene matches: 4. This chain's CDR3 is CASSKGLADSYEQYF. CDR3 DNA sequence: TGTGCCAGCAGTAAGGGACTAGCGGATTCCTACGAGCAGTACTTC.

The chain is built from TRBV7-9 and TRBJ1-1, with a weak D call TRBD1 (6 bases). There are 12 residues in the CDR3. The V end was cut by 7 bases, the J end by 5 bases, with 11 bases between. The germline CDR1 and CDR2 sequences are SEHNR and FQNEAQ (reference sequence). The chain's CDR3 is CASIGGQTEAFF. CDR3 sequence (DNA): TGTGCCAGCATCGGGGGGCAGACTGAAGCTTTCTTT.

The chain recombines TRBV29-1 with TRBJ2-3; perhaps TRBD1 as D (6 bases). This CDR3 spans 14 amino acids. V was clipped by 7 bases and J by 3 bases, with 17 bases between them. CDR1 is SQVTM, CDR2 ANQGSEA, per germline. Here the CDR3 reads CSGDRHVGTDTQYF. CDR3 nucleotide sequence: TGCAGCGGTGACAGGCACGTTGGAACAGATACGCAGTATTTT.

The chain employs TRBV28 and TRBJ2-7; TRBD1 is a possible D gene (7 bases). Germline V lookup: CDR1 MDHEN, CDR2 SYDVKM. The CDR3 is made up of 15 amino acids. Trimming pared 3 bases from V and 4 bases from J, leaving 16 bases between. In DNA form, the CDR3 reads TGTGCCAGCAGTTTCTCGGTGCAGGGGGGATACGAGCAGTACTTC. Amino acid sequence: CASSFSVQGGYEQYF.

This clone was seen just once. The V and J genes are TRBV11-2 and TRBJ2-1; 9 positions agree with TRBD1. Germline CDR1 is SGHAT and CDR2 is FQNNGV. The CDR3 contains 14 residues. The V gene end was trimmed by 5 bases and the J gene end by 6 bases; junction bases not matched to a gene: 5. The CDR3 reads CASSATTGGNEQFF. CDR3 sequence (DNA): TGTGCCAGCAGCGCAACGACAGGGGGCAATGAGCAGTTCTTC. The whole variable domain, remainder taken from reference TRBV11-2 and TRBJ2-1, is EAGVAQSPRYKIIEKRQSVAFWCNPISGHATLYWYQQILGQGPKLLIQFQNNGVVDDSQLPKDRFSAERLKGVDSTLKIQPAKLEDSAVYLCASSATTGGNEQFFGPGTRLTVL.

The CDR3, as DNA: TGCGCCAGCACGCTAGCGGGAGGCTACAATGAGCAGTTCTTC. It translates to CASTLAGGYNEQFF. V is TRBV5-1 and J is TRBJ2-1; 11 nucleotides match TRBD2. Germline lookup yields CDR1 SGHRS and CDR2 YFSETQ. V trimming: 6 bases; J trimming: 3 bases; junction bases outside the gene matches: 2. The CDR3 totals 14 residues. The variable domain in full, with the rest retrieved from reference TRBV5-1 and TRBJ2-1, is KAGVTQTPRYLIKTRGQQVTLSCSPISGHRSVSWYQQTPGQGLQFLFEYFSETQRNKGNFPGRFSGRQFSNSRSEMNVSTLELGDSALYLCASTLAGGYNEQFFGPGTRLTVL.

The CDR3 DNA reads TGTGCCAGCAGCCTCCCCTTTACAGAGAACACTGAAGCTTTCTTT. Protein sequence: CASSLPFTENTEAFF. The chain employs TRBV5-6 and TRBJ1-1; unclear D gene. Trimming left V 4 bases short and J 1 base short, with 14 bases between. The CDR3 is 15 amino acids. The germline V gene has CDR1 SGHDT and CDR2 YYEEEE.